A selection of T cell receptor beta chains follows, all from one sample in a study of blood T cell repertoires in COVID-19. The table came from immunoSEQ multiplex PCR; TCRdb's copy has only in-frame clones and leaves some out. Of some 150,000 clones in the sample, 81% were seen once. Sample: peripheral blood. The receptors derive from a human donor with acute or convalescent COVID-19. The donor label of this sample is uncertain. CDR3s include the opening cysteine and the closing phenylalanine or tryptophan. A D gene is named only where the DNA matches it firmly. For some rows the clone size is stated as once, few or many, or as a class when expanded; others skip it.

CDR3: CASNLAGGPGETQYF; DNA: TGTGCCAGCAACCTAGCGGGGGGGCCAGGAGAGACCCAGTACTTC; size: .; V: TRBV9; J: TRBJ2-5; D: TRBD2; length: 15
CDR3: CSVRGLAKNIQYF; DNA: TGCAGCGTTCGCGGTCTAGCCAAAAACATTCAGTACTTC; size: .; V: TRBV29-1; J: TRBJ2-4; D: .; length: 13
CDR3: CASSISGDGTQYF; DNA: TGTGCCAGCAGCATCTCGGGGGACGGGACCCAGTACTTC; size: .; V: TRBV7-3; J: TRBJ2-5; D: .; length: 13
CDR3: CASSVEAGANYGYTF; DNA: TGTGCCAGCAGCGTAGAGGCGGGAGCTAACTATGGCTACACCTTC; size: few; V: TRBV9; J: TRBJ1-2; D: .; length: 15
CDR3: CASSQETSTDTQYF; DNA: TGCGCCAGCAGCCAAGAGACTAGCACAGATACGCAGTATTTT; size: .; V: TRBV4-1; J: TRBJ2-3; D: .; length: 14
CDR3: CASSQAIWLDGYTF; DNA: TGCGCCAGCAGCCAAGCGATATGGCTGGATGGCTACACCTTC; size: .; V: TRBV4-1; J: TRBJ1-2; D: .; length: 14
CDR3: CASSYWTGGGGYTF; DNA: TGTGCCAGCAGTTACTGGACAGGGGGTGGTGGCTACACCTTC; size: .; V: TRBV6-5; J: TRBJ1-2; D: TRBD1; length: 14
CDR3: CASSPGGGGVTDTQYF; DNA: TGTGCCAGCAGCCCCGGGGGCGGGGGGGTCACAGATACGCAGTATTTT; size: once; V: TRBV11-3; J: TRBJ2-3; D: TRBD2; length: 16
CDR3: CASGPREGGNGEAFF; DNA: TGTGCCAGCGGCCCGCGGGAAGGGGGCAACGGTGAAGCTTTCTTT; size: .; V: TRBV6-2/TRBV6-3; J: TRBJ1-1; D: TRBD1; length: 15
CDR3: CASSTGEAFF; DNA: TGTGCCAGCAGTACAGGGGAAGCTTTCTTT; size: .; V: TRBV6-5; J: TRBJ1-1; D: .; length: 10
CDR3: CASSSQSGGLLTGELFF; DNA: TGTGCCAGTAGTAGCCAAAGCGGGGGGTTATTGACCGGGGAGCTGTTTTTT; size: .; V: TRBV19; J: TRBJ2-2; D: TRBD2; length: 17
CDR3: CATSRVGGWTNTEAFF; DNA: TGTGCCACCAGCAGAGTGGGGGGTTGGACGAACACTGAAGCTTTCTTT; size: .; V: TRBV15; J: TRBJ1-1; D: .; length: 16
CDR3: CASSLYGELFF; DNA: TGCGCCAGCAGCTTGTACGGGGAGCTGTTTTTT; size: .; V: TRBV5-1; J: TRBJ2-2; D: .; length: 11
CDR3: CASGRLSYNEQFF; DNA: TGTGCCAGCGGGCGCCTCTCCTACAATGAGCAGTTCTTC; size: .; V: TRBV2; J: TRBJ2-1; D: .; length: 13
CDR3: CAIGQGPFYGYTF; DNA: TGTGCCATCGGACAGGGGCCTTTCTATGGCTACACCTTC; size: .; V: TRBV6-5; J: TRBJ1-2; D: TRBD1; length: 13
CDR3: CTSSQAYSGNTIYF; DNA: TGCACCAGCAGCCAGGCTTACTCTGGAAACACCATATATTTT; size: .; V: TRBV1; J: TRBJ1-3; D: .; length: 14
CDR3: CASSSTSGGANEQFF; DNA: TGTGCCAGCAGCTCCACTAGCGGGGGGGCCAATGAGCAGTTCTTC; size: .; V: TRBV13; J: TRBJ2-1; D: TRBD2; length: 15
CDR3: CASSPLQGSRSPLHF; DNA: TGCGCCAGCAGCCCCTTACAGGGGTCACGTTCACCCCTCCACTTT; size: few; V: TRBV5-1; J: TRBJ1-6; D: TRBD1; length: 15
CDR3: CASSTLAEGIKTQYF; DNA: TGTGCCAGCAGCACCTTAGCGGAGGGGATAAAGACCCAGTACTTC; size: .; V: TRBV9; J: TRBJ2-5; D: .; length: 15
CDR3: CASSVQGVGEKLFF; DNA: TGCGCCAGCAGCGTCCAGGGGGTTGGGGAAAAACTGTTTTTT; size: .; V: TRBV5-1; J: TRBJ1-4; D: TRBD1; length: 14
CDR3: CASSQLSGVDGNEQFF; DNA: TGTGCCAGCTCGCAGCTTAGCGGGGTAGATGGGAATGAGCAGTTCTTC; size: .; V: TRBV18; J: TRBJ2-1; D: TRBD2; length: 16
CDR3: CASSQGRGPAEKLFF; DNA: TGTGCCAGCAGCCAAGGGAGGGGGCCAGCAGAAAAACTGTTTTTT; size: .; V: TRBV4-2; J: TRBJ1-4; D: TRBD1; length: 15
CDR3: CASTLRQGGSQPQHF; DNA: TGTGCCAGCACTCTTAGACAGGGAGGCAGTCAGCCCCAGCATTTT; size: many; V: TRBV7-2; J: TRBJ1-5; D: TRBD1; length: 15
CDR3: CASSHHSGGMETQYF; DNA: TGTGCCAGCAGCCATCACTCAGGGGGGATGGAGACCCAGTACTTC; size: .; V: TRBV14; J: TRBJ2-5; D: .; length: 15
CDR3: CASSSPGGYNSPLHF; DNA: TGTGCCAGCAGCTCGCCCGGGGGATATAATTCACCCCTCCACTTT; size: .; V: TRBV3-1/TRBV3-2; J: TRBJ1-6; D: .; length: 15
CDR3: CASSTHESSSYNEQFF; DNA: TGTGCCAGTAGCACCCACGAGTCGAGCTCCTACAATGAGCAGTTCTTC; size: .; V: TRBV19; J: TRBJ2-1; D: .; length: 16
CDR3: CASSLLGGAGELFF; DNA: TGTGCCAGCAGTCTTTTAGGGGGTGCCGGGGAGCTGTTTTTT; size: .; V: TRBV27; J: TRBJ2-2; D: .; length: 14
CDR3: CATSDSLQGPGPQHF; DNA: TGTGCCACCAGTGATTCCCTACAGGGCCCAGGGCCCCAGCATTTT; size: .; V: TRBV24-1; J: TRBJ1-5; D: .; length: 15
CDR3: CASSPLGGGQGVQPQHF; DNA: TGTGCCAGCAGTCCTCTAGGCGGAGGGCAGGGGGTCCAGCCCCAGCATTTT; size: few; V: TRBV6-6; J: TRBJ1-5; D: TRBD1; length: 17
CDR3: CASSYEHEQYF; DNA: TGTGCCAGCAGTTACGAGCACGAGCAGTACTTC; size: .; V: TRBV6-5; J: TRBJ2-7; D: .; length: 11
CDR3: CASSVLDRRDGELFF; DNA: TGTGCCAGCAGCGTCTTGGACAGGAGGGACGGGGAGCTGTTTTTT; size: .; V: TRBV7-3; J: TRBJ2-2; D: .; length: 15
CDR3: CSVRWGQEAFF; DNA: TGCAGCGTTCGGTGGGGGCAGGAAGCTTTCTTT; size: .; V: TRBV29-1; J: TRBJ1-1; D: .; length: 11
CDR3: CASSPPTSHVRGSNTDTQYF; DNA: TGTGCCAGCTCACCACCGACTTCACACGTCCGCGGGTCCAACACAGATACGCAGTATTTT; size: .; V: TRBV18; J: TRBJ2-3; D: .; length: 20
CDR3: CASSPHTYRGRNQPQHF; DNA: TGTGCCAGCAGTCCCCACACCTACAGGGGGCGCAATCAGCCCCAGCATTTT; size: once; V: TRBV27; J: TRBJ1-5; D: TRBD1; length: 17
CDR3: CASSYDLGAADTQYF; DNA: TGTGCCAGCAGTTACGACCTGGGGGCTGCAGATACGCAGTATTTT; size: few; V: TRBV6-5; J: TRBJ2-3; D: .; length: 15
CDR3: CASSQQQGNGYTF; DNA: TGTGCCAGCAGCCAACAACAGGGGAATGGCTACACCTTC; size: .; V: TRBV14; J: TRBJ1-2; D: TRBD1; length: 13
CDR3: CASRSASGNEKLFF; DNA: TGTGCCAGCAGATCAGCGTCCGGAAATGAAAAACTGTTTTTT; size: .; V: TRBV7-2; J: TRBJ1-4; D: .; length: 14
CDR3: CASSQEESGGQPQHF; DNA: TGCGCCAGCAGCCAGGAGGAGAGCGGCGGGCAGCCCCAGCATTTT; size: .; V: TRBV4-1; J: TRBJ1-5; D: .; length: 15
CDR3: CASSQYSGVSYNSPLHF; DNA: TGCGCCAGCAGCCAGTACTCAGGGGTCTCCTATAATTCACCCCTCCACTTT; size: .; V: TRBV4-1; J: TRBJ1-6; D: .; length: 17
CDR3: CASSTDYGYTF; DNA: TGTGCCAGCAGTACAGACTATGGCTACACCTTC; size: .; V: TRBV6-6; J: TRBJ1-2; D: .; length: 11
CDR3: CASSSRTGVDEQYF; DNA: TGTGCCAGCAGCTCTCGGACAGGGGTCGACGAGCAGTACTTC; size: .; V: TRBV11-3; J: TRBJ2-7; D: TRBD1; length: 14
CDR3: CATSDLQGGSYNEQFF; DNA: TGTGCCACCAGTGATTTGCAGGGGGGATCCTACAATGAGCAGTTCTTC; size: .; V: TRBV24-1; J: TRBJ2-1; D: .; length: 16
CDR3: CASSFPDTLLGYTF; DNA: TGTGCCAGCAGCTTCCCCGACACGCTGCTCGGCTACACCTTC; size: .; V: TRBV7-9; J: TRBJ1-2; D: .; length: 14
CDR3: CASSLGSSTNEKLFF; DNA: TGTGCCAGCAGCTTAGGGAGTTCAACTAATGAAAAACTGTTTTTT; size: .; V: TRBV7-9; J: TRBJ1-4; D: .; length: 15